Given below is one T cell receptor (beta chain) in context. Its target is unknown. CDR3 size: 16 residues. Trimming took 6 bases from V and 7 from J; bases not matched to a gene: 13. Per germline, CDR1 MDHEN and CDR2 SYDVKM. TCRdb called the reads again in MiXCR, with one record for every CDR3 protein. The sample includes 680,000 or so distinct CDR3 sequences, about a third seen only once; the top ten take around 2.8%. The data were obtained in a study of T cell repertoires in cytomegalovirus infection. For the study at large: Indications of both CMV infection and matching HLA type were provided by public TCR beta signatures.

Study results and limitations: In two of eight donors, the top clonotype was HLA-C-restricted CMV-specific.

Source material: PBMCs. The receptor was isolated from a human donor in good health (CMV status not recorded). Some clones in this sample may be carry-over from other donors' samples. The rearrangement joins TRBV28 to TRBJ2-1, with 9 bases matching TRBD1. CDR3 region: CASRGWKDRGGNEQFF. The CDR3 DNA reads as TGTGCCAGCAGAGGTTGGAAGGACAGGGGAGGGAATGAGCAGTTCTTC.